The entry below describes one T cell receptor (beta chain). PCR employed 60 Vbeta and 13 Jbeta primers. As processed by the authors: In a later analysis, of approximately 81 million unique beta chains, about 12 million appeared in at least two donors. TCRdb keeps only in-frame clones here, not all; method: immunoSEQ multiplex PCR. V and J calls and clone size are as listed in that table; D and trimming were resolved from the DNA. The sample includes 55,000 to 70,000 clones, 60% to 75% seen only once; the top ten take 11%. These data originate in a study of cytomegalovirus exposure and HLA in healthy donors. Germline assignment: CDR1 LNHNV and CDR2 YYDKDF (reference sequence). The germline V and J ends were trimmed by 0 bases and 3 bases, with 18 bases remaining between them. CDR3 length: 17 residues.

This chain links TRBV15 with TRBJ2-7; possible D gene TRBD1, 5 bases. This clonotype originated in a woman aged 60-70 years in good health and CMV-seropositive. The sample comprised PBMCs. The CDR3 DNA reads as TGTGCCACCAGCAGAGATCAGGGTGCGGACAAGGGCTACGAGCAGTACTTC. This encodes CATSRDQGADKGYEQYF.